Reported below is one T cell receptor (beta chain). Its specific antigen is unknown. No base quality values were provided; no much bigger clone lies one nucleotide off. The sample comes from a study of T cells in Graves' hyperthyroidism and ophthalmopathy (dated by TCRdb to between 2018 and 2020). Describing the broader study: Peripheral blood was collected at initial diagnosis, before any treatment. Once sampling was done, hyperthyroidism patients were given methimazole at a starting dose of 30 mg daily, whereas ophthalmopathy patients were given high-dose intravenous methylprednisolone. TCR V-J signatures able to tell the groups apart were searched for in a discovery cohort of about a hundred patients, of whom around 43 had Graves' ophthalmopathy and some 60 had stable Graves' hyperthyroidism. The 95 to 100 discovery patients were divided at random into training and test sets in a 7:3 ratio. The paper reports TCR Vbeta CDR3 sequencing of roughly 140 peripheral blood samples: fewer than 50 ophthalmopathy, 75 to 80 hyperthyroidism and 17 progressor patients. In addition, the study compared T-cell repertoires in thyroid tissue and in blood from about 6 Graves' hyperthyroidism patients. Whether ophthalmopathy could be predicted prospectively was tested in an independent validation cohort made up of roughly 19 hyperthyroidism patients plus 17 patients who later progressed to ophthalmopathy.

Hyperthyroidism patients were aged 18 to 65 years and newly diagnosed, with disease duration of less than 2 months. Patients with uncontrolled infections, other autoimmune diseases, pregnancy or lactation were excluded. Clinical symptoms, serum thyroxine and TRAb, thyroid ultrasound, and orbital computed tomography formed the basis for the diagnoses. Blood from progressor patients was collected at the time of first diagnosis with hyperthyroidism, before any ophthalmopathy symptoms had appeared. Ficoll-Paque density gradient centrifugation was used to isolate PBMCs from around 10 ml of fresh peripheral blood. Patients classed as progressors first received a Graves' hyperthyroidism diagnosis and then went on to develop ophthalmopathy during follow-up. Total RNA was extracted using Trizol reagent, and RNA quality was assessed on an Agilent 2100 Bioanalyzer. From V the trimming removes 6 bases and from J it removes 5 bases, while the gene matches leave 14 bases of the junction unaccounted for. Based on the germline V gene, the CDR1 and CDR2 sequences are MNHNS and SASEGT. Taken from cysteine to phenylalanine, the CDR3 has 16 residues. Of all the DNA, just the CDR3 is kept, 48 bases in frame from base 1.

TCR beta CDR3 regions were amplified from RNA transcripts. For the first round of RT-PCR on the TCR CDR3, the HTBI primer set was used together with the Qiagen OneStep RT-PCR kit. Libraries were constructed in a second round of multiplex PCR, after which size selection and purification were carried out. The libraries were sequenced on an Illumina HiSeq2000 using paired-end 100 bp reads. From the authors' description of their analysis: SOAPnuke was used to process the raw data, throwing out any read that contained adapters or uncalled bases, had a mean Phred below 15, or lacked an exact constant-primer or identifier match. COPE v1.2.5 was used to merge the high-quality paired reads, and each unique nucleotide sequence was defined as a clonotype. MiTCR v1.1 was used to align clonotypes to the IMGT TRBV, TRBD and TRBJ reference segments. Only V-J combinations with frequency above 0.0001, covering approximately 99% of repertoires, were analysed. A TCS score was defined as the ratio of F50 (clonal expansion) to E x V (chaos), with BLOSUM62-based TCRdist applied between CDR3 peptides within each V-J. Welch's t-statistics and random forest reduced approximately 520 V-J features to roughly 13, which were used in a naive Bayes classifier (R e1071). In TCRdb, the public reads were trimmed at Q25 with fastp and aligned with MiXCR, with productive beta chains retained. Each entry is one CDR3 protein sequence, shown with its most common DNA and genes. The V and J calls and clone size come from TCRdb's table, not from the authors' own analysis. In this sample the table shows 250,000 to 300,000 distinct CDR3 sequences, roughly 15% of which occur a single time. About an eighth of the sample belongs to the ten largest clones.

Points the paper makes about the study in general: No statistical method was used to fix the sample size in advance, and group allocation was not hidden from the investigators. Most expanded thyroid clonotypes (frequency above 0.001) were also detected in blood, a finding suggesting that blood repertoires may reflect thyroid immune responses. In cross-validation, a model built on a 13 V-J signature told ophthalmopathy apart from stable hyperthyroidism with approximately 90% sensitivity and approximately 84% specificity, and in testing the same model reached 80%/75%. In validation, the model predicted progression to ophthalmopathy a median of about 6 months before onset, with 70% to 71% sensitivity and nearly 75% specificity.

The sequence was collected from a woman aged 40 to 50 with Graves' hyperthyroidism that later progressed to Graves' ophthalmopathy. The V and J genes are TRBV6-1 and TRBJ2-7, with 9 bases matching TRBD1. What was sequenced was blood. The CDR3 reads CASREIGQGPFDEQYF. The base sequence is TGTGCCAGCAGGGAGATAGGACAGGGGCCCTTCGACGAGCAGTACTTC.